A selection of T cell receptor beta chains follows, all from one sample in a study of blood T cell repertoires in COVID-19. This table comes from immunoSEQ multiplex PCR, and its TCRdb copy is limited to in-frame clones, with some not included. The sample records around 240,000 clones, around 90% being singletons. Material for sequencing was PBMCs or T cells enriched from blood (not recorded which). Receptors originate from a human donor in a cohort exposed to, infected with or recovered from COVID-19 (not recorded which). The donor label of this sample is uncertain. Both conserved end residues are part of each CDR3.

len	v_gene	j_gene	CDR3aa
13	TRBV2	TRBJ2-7	CASTQGWTYEQYF
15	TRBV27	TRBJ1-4	CASSFLSAPGEKLFF
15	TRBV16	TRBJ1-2	CASSHSRGTLNGYTF
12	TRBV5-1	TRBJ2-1	CASSSTGYEQFF
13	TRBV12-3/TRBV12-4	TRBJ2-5	CASSFGGVETQYF
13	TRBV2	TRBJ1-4	CASALGGFEKLFF
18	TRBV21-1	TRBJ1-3	CASSDQQGLKQPGNTIYF
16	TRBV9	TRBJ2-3	CASSGRDRGGTDTQYF
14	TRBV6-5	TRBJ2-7	CASSTTGSSYEQYF
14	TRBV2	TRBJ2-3	CASSPGQGADTQYF
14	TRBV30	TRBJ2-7	CAWKLGRGDIEQYF
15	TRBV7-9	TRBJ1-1	CASSSRDRGYTEAFF
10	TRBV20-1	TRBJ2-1	CSAQTGEQFF
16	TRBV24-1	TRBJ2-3	CATSSGAFGGTDTQYF
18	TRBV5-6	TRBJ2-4	CASSPRTGGPLAKNIQYF
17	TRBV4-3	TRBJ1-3	CASSQDLTASSGNTIYF
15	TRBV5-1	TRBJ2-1	CASSLVAGVFDEQFF
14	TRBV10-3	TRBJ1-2	CAISSGGFGYGYTF
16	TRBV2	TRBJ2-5	CASSTQGGLAGETQYF
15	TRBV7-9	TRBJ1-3	CASSGPRISGNTIYF
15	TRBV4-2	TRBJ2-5	CASSQGRGLQETQYF
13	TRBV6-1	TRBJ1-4	CASSEGGPEKLFF
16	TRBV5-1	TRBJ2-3	CASSSLQGASTDTQYF
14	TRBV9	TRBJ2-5	CASSVGGFQETQYF
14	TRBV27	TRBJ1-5	CASSLQGTNQPQHF
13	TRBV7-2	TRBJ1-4	CASSLERGEKLFF
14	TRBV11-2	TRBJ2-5	CASSPRPFQETQYF
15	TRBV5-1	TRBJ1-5	CASSVGQGSNQPQHF
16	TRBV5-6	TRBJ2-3	CASTPQRGGTTDTQYF
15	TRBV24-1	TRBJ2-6	CATSDSGTGANVLTF
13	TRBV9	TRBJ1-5	CASSEGLTGPQHF
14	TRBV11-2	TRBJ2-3	CASSTGRGTDTQYF
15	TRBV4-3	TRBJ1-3	CASSQDRGTGNTIYF
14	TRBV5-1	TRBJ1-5	CASSPGKGDQPQHF
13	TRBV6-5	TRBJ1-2	CASSTRTGRGYTF
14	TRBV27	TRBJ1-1	CASSVTGGFTEAFF
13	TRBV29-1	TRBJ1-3	CSVETGLLNTIYF
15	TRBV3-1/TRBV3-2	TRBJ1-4	CASSQRTGGNEKLFF
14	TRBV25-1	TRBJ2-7	CASRGTGLPYEQYF
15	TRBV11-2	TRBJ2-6	CASSLGVSGANVLTF
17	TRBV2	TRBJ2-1	CASSRQGTGGFYNEQFF
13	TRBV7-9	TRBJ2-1	CASSSRLAPSPFF